Presented here are 29 T cell receptor beta chains from one specimen sequenced in a study of kidney transplant recipient with SARS-CoV-2 infection. TCRdb itself ran the reads through MiXCR, one entry per CDR3 protein. The table records some 220,000 distinct CDR3 sequences, 29% of them present only once. The source material was a blood sample, sampled at baseline and on day 111 from a kidney transplant recipient. These receptors originate from a male patient aged 25-45 years who had COVID-19 and was a kidney transplant recipient. These T cells may partly come from the graft donor.

The table lists this clonotype with many counts. The chain has TRBV12-3 or TRBV12-4 and TRBJ1-2; possible D gene TRBD1, 5 bases. Trimming shortened V by 3 bases and J by 4 bases, and 9 bases separated the two germline ends. This CDR3 is 13 amino acids long. The CDR3 region is CASSLRGSYGYTF. CDR3 bases: TGTGCCAGCAGTTTGCGGGGGAGCTATGGCTACACCTTC.

Points on this clonotype: No conserved phenylalanine or tryptophan is present at the end of the CDR3, so a read error is the likely explanation. The CDR3 DNA follows: TGCAGGGCTATTGGTCAGCGGAGTTTCAATCAGCCCCAGCATTTG. Amino acid sequence: CRAIGQRSFNQPQHL. The chain links TRBV20-1 to TRBJ1-5; no firm D call. Per germline, CDR1 DFQATT and CDR2 SNEGSKA (reference sequence). This CDR3 has 15 amino acids.

At least ten counts were recorded for this clonotype. The DNA for the CDR3 is TGTGCCAGCAGTGCAGTGTGGGAATGTAGAAAGACCTATGGCTACACCTTC. It yields the protein CASSAVWECRKTYGYTF. The chain links TRBV6-5 to TRBJ1-2; the D is unclear. There are 17 residues in the CDR3. The V gene lost 5 bases and the J gene lost 4 bases, with 23 bases spanning the gap. The germline gives CDR1 MNHEY, CDR2 SVGAGI.

A word on this clonotype: As the CDR3 is not closed by the conserved phenylalanine or tryptophan, this likely results from a read error. The rearrangement uses TRBV7-6 and TRBJ1-2; D unresolved. The length of the CDR3 is 17 residues. In germline, CDR1 is SGHVS, CDR2 FNYEAQ. Trimming took 4 bases from V and 4 from J, leaving 22 bases between them. Here the CDR3 reads CASSYPTESRKTYGYTL. For the CDR3, the DNA is TGTGCCAGCAGCTACCCGACTGAATCTCGAAAGACCTATGGCTACACCCTC.

About this clonotype: A much larger clone differs from this one at a single base, so this may be a read error. This rearrangement joins TRBV20-1 to TRBJ2-7; 9 positions agree with TRBD2. The CDR3 totals 15 residues. Germline lookup yields CDR1 DFQATT and CDR2 SNEGSKA (reference sequence). J gave up 5 bases and V 1 base, and 9 bases lay outside the gene matches. CDR3 loop: CSARVGGSGSHEQYF. CDR3 DNA: TGCAGTGCTAGAGTGGGTGGTAGCGGGAGCCACGAGCAGTACTTC.

This clonotype was detected only a few times. The rearrangement links TRBV30 to TRBJ2-7, with D possibly being TRBD2 (6 bases). Per the germline V gene, CDR1 is GTSNPN and CDR2 is SVGIG (reference sequence). This CDR3 is 14 amino acids long. V was cut by 3 bases and J by 5 bases, with 17 bases left in between. CDR3: CAWRFPGSLNEQYF. For the CDR3, the DNA is TGTGCCTGGAGATTCCCCGGGAGTCTAAACGAGCAGTACTTC.

This clonotype was recorded at least ten times. The gene calls are TRBV3-2 and TRBJ2-5. TRBV3-2 is deemed a pseudogene. This CDR3 has 14 residues. CDR3 nucleotides: TGTGCCAGCAGCCAAGATGTCGGCTCAGAGACCCAGTACTTC. Protein product: CASSQDVGSETQYF.

Notes on this clonotype: A much larger clone differs by one base, so this may be a read error. The chain carries TRBV7-9 and TRBJ2-5; TRBD2 agrees at 12 bases. This CDR3 is built from 18 residues. Trimming at V came to 2 bases and at J to 2 bases, leaving 9 bases not matched to a gene. CDR1 and CDR2 (germline): SEHNR, FQNEAQ (reference sequence). CDR3 loop: CASSLLSSGGAIQETQYF. The CDR3 region has the DNA TGTGCCAGCAGCTTACTGTCTAGCGGGGGGGCCATACAAGAGACCCAGTACTTC.

This clonotype came up many times. This chain links TRBV3-1 with TRBJ1-3, with D hard to call. The CDR3 has 13 residues. The V gene's germline CDR1 is LGHDT and CDR2 YNNKEL (reference sequence). Trimming shortened V by 1 base and J by 3 bases, and 4 bases separated the two germline ends. The CDR3 DNA reads as TGTGCCAGCAGCCAAGTTCTTGGAAACACCATATATTTT. This gives the protein CASSQVLGNTIYF. The entire variable domain, with the rest obtained from reference TRBV3-1 and TRBJ1-3, is as follows: DTAVSQTPKYLVTQMGNDKSIKCEQNLGHDTMYWYKQDSKKFLKIMFSYNNKELIINETVPNRFSPKSPDKAHLNLHINSLELGDSAVYFCASSQVLGNTIYFGEGSWLTVV.

V is TRBV3-1 and J is TRBJ2-1; a possible D gene is TRBD1 (5 bases). The end of the DNA fits TRBJ2-4 better, so the J call may be wrong. CDR3 length: 18 amino acids. Germline CDR1 LGHDT, CDR2 YNNKEL (reference sequence). For the CDR3, the DNA is TGTGCCAGCAGCGTGACAGCTCCCATTTGCAAAAAAAAAAACATTCAGTACTTC. Residues: CASSVTAPICKKKNIQYF.

Concerning this clonotype: Given a much more abundant clone one base away, this may be a read error. The chain joins TRBV28 to TRBJ1-4; 8 nucleotides agree with TRBD1. Germline CDR1 and CDR2: MDHEN and SYDVKM. The CDR3 length is 14 residues. CDR3 region: CVSSNQGANEKLFF. CDR3 coding DNA: TGTGTCAGCAGTAACCAGGGGGCCAATGAAAAACTGTTTTTT. Looking up the rest from reference TRBV28 and TRBJ1-4 gives the full variable domain: DVKVTQSSRYLVKRTGEKVFLECVQDMDHENMFWYRQDPGLGLRLIYFSYDVKMKEKGDIPEGYSVSREKKERFSLILESASTNQTSMYLCVSSNQGANEKLFFGSGTQLSVL.

This clonotype was recorded a few times. A read error may be the cause here, since a much bigger clone is one base away. V is TRBV6-5 and J is TRBJ1-4; tentatively, D is TRBD1 (6 bases). The CDR3 runs to 15 residues. Germline CDR1 and CDR2: MNHEY and SVGAGI. The chain's CDR3 is CASGYSQGIQEKLFF. The CDR3 nucleotides are TGTGCCAGCGGTTACTCGCAGGGGATACAGGAAAAACTGTTTTTT.

A note on this clonotype: Possible read error: a much larger clone is one base away. V is TRBV8-2 and J is TRBJ2-6. TRBV8-2 is a listed pseudogene. CDR3 length: 17 residues. CDR3 amino acids: CGNRCRIAQSRANVLTF. The CDR3 coding sequence is TGTGGCAACCGTTGCAGGATAGCACAAAGTCGGGCCAACGTCCTGACTTTC.

About this clonotype itself: The germline gene is not matched at one end of the junction; a read error may be the cause. The chain is built from TRBV7-3 and TRBJ2-3, with D perhaps matching TRBD1 (5 bases). The DNA end favors TRBJ2-1, so the J call may be wrong. The germline CDR1 and CDR2 sequences are SGHTA and FQGTGA. This CDR3 is built from 16 residues. CDR3: CASSSTGSPMYNGQFF. CDR3 sequence (DNA): TGTGCCAGCAGCTCAACAGGATCTCCCATGTACAATGGGCAGTTCTTC.

Remarks on this clonotype: This may come from a read error, since a much larger clone is one base off. The chain combines TRBV6-5 with TRBJ2-7, with D possibly being TRBD2 (7 bases). The CDR3 totals 15 residues. V was clipped by 6 bases and J by 6 bases, with 21 bases between them. Looked up from germline, CDR1 is MNHEY and CDR2 is SVGAGI. The CDR3 here is CASSRGGPGACEQYF. The CDR3 DNA is TGTGCCAGCAGCAGGGGAGGGCCCGGCGCCTGCGAGCAGTACTTC.

A remark on this clonotype: A much larger clonotype is one base distant, so this may be a read error. J is TRBJ1-2 and V is TRBV3-1; D not resolved. The CDR3 length is 17 residues. V was pared by 5 bases and J by 4 bases, with 23 bases between. Germline lookup yields CDR1 LGHDT and CDR2 YNNKEL (reference sequence). CDR3 amino acids: CASSLCITLRKTYGYTF. The CDR3 bases are TGTGCCAGCAGCTTGTGTATCACCCTTCGAAAGACCTATGGCTACACCTTC.

The V call is TRBV5-4, the J call TRBJ2-4, with TRBD1 matching 9 bases. The CDR3 extends over 13 amino acids. Germline values: CDR1 SGHNT, CDR2 YYREEE (reference sequence). V lost 4 bases to trimming and J lost 14 bases; unmatched junction nucleotides: 10. The CDR3 nucleotides are TGTGCCAGCAGCCGGGCGTGGACAGGGGCAAAGTACTTC. Residues: CASSRAWTGAKYF. Filled out from reference TRBV5-4 and TRBJ2-4, the complete variable domain reads ETGVTQSPTHLIKTRGQQVTLRCSSQSGHNTVSWYQQALGQGPQFIFQYYREEENGRGNFPPRFSGLQFPNYSSELNVNALELDDSALYLCASSRAWTGAKYFGAGTRLSVL.

This clonotype was picked up a small number of times. V is TRBV6-2 or TRBV6-3 and J is TRBJ2-7; D not resolved. This CDR3 region has 10 residues. V was shortened by 2 bases and J by 6 bases, with 2 bases between the two germline ends. The germline V gene has CDR1 MNHEY and CDR2 SVGEGT. The CDR3 nucleotides are TGTGCCAGCAGTTACATCGAGCAGTACTTC. As protein: CASSYIEQYF.

In the case of this clonotype: As the CDR3 is not closed by the conserved phenylalanine or tryptophan, this likely results from a read error. This chain links TRBV10-1 with TRBJ1-2, with unresolved D. CDR3 length equals 17 residues. The ends were cut back, 5 bases at V and 4 bases at J, with 23 bases in the middle. Germline V CDR1 and CDR2: WNHNN, SYGVQD (reference sequence). CDR3 nucleotide sequence: TGCGCCAGCAGTAATCTGAGAAGATCGCGAAAGACCTATGGCTACACCATC. This sequence encodes CASSNLRRSRKTYGYTI.

Concerning this clonotype: A much larger clone lies one base from this, so it may be a read error. The genes are TRBV5-8 and TRBJ1-2; D is unresolved. V lost 7 bases to trimming and J lost 4 bases, with 23 bases between them. This CDR3 is 16 amino acids long. The V gene's germline CDR1 is SGHTS and CDR2 YDEGEE. CDR3 DNA: TGTGCCAGCGCGTGTGGTCATCCACGAAAGGCCTATGGCTACACCTTC. It specifies CASACGHPRKAYGYTF.

In this sample, this clonotype turned up many times. The chain has TRBV7-8 and TRBJ2-5; 14 bases line up with TRBD2. The CDR3 is made up of 16 amino acids. With 5 bases clipped from V and 4 bases from J, the junction kept 6 bases outside the gene matches. CDR1 is SGHVS, CDR2 FQNEAQ, per germline. The CDR3 is CASSISGLAGAETQYF. The CDR3 coding sequence is TGTGCCAGCAGCATCTCGGGACTAGCGGGAGCAGAGACCCAGTACTTC.

Comments on this clonotype: This may stem from a read error, because a much larger clone lies one nucleotide away. This chain uses TRBV2 with TRBJ2-7, with 9 bases aligning to TRBD1. The trim removed 4 bases at V and 3 bases at J, leaving 7 bases unmatched. The CDR3 consists of 15 residues. Germline V gene data show CDR1 as SNHLY and CDR2 as FYNNEI. The CDR3 reads CASSALDRGFYEQYF. DNA for the CDR3: TGTGCCAGCAGTGCCTTGGACAGGGGTTTCTACGAGCAGTACTTC.

On this clonotype itself: A much larger clone lies one base from this, so it may be a read error. This chain joins TRBV20-1 and TRBJ1-6; maybe TRBD1 (6 bases). The germline V and J ends were trimmed by 1 base and 10 bases, with 17 bases remaining between them. CDR3 length: 15 amino acids. The germline V gene has CDR1 DFQATT and CDR2 SNEGSKA (reference sequence). CDR3 sequence: CSARVGQAGVSPLHF. For the CDR3, the DNA is TGCAGTGCTAGAGTTGGGCAGGCAGGGGTCTCACCCCTCCACTTT.

Ten or more counts support this clonotype. The chain has TRBV6-2 or TRBV6-3 and TRBJ2-1, with a weak D call TRBD2 (6 bases). Germline V lookup: CDR1 MNHEY, CDR2 SVGEGT. V gave up 7 bases and J gave up 4 bases, with 17 bases separating them. The CDR3 extends over 15 amino acids. The CDR3, as DNA: TGTGCCAGCACAAACCAGGGACTGCCATACAATGAGCAGTTCTTC. It encodes CASTNQGLPYNEQFF.

A word on this clonotype: A single base separates this from a much larger clone, so it may be a read error. The CDR3 DNA reads as TGCGCCAGCAGCTTTGGACAGGGATTCATGAGCACTGAAGCTTTCTTT. Translated: CASSFGQGFMSTEAFF. The chain has TRBV5-1 and TRBJ1-1, with TRBD1 matching over 8 bases. With 2 bases clipped from V and 4 bases from J, the junction kept 10 bases outside the gene matches. Germline CDR1 is SGHRS and CDR2 is YFSETQ. This CDR3 contains 16 residues.

This clonotype was observed at least ten times. This chain uses TRBV6-5 with TRBJ1-2; TRBD1 aligns across 7 bases. This CDR3 has 14 residues. The germline V gene has CDR1 MNHEY and CDR2 SVGAGI. J was trimmed by 3 bases and V by 5 bases; bases with no gene match: 6. In DNA form, the CDR3 reads TGTGCCAGCAGTCAGGACAGGAGTTACTATGGCTACACCTTC. Encoded protein: CASSQDRSYYGYTF.

The chain recombines TRBV11-3 with TRBJ2-4; D is perhaps TRBD1 (5 bases). Gene TRBJ1-2 matches the end of the DNA better, so the J call may be wrong. Germline V lookup: CDR1 SGHNT, CDR2 YENEEA. This CDR3 is built from 17 residues. CDR3: CASSSWGDLGRTYGYTF. Written as DNA, the CDR3 is TGTGCCAGCAGCTCGTGGGGCGATCTCGGAAGGACCTATGGCTACACCTTC.

Regarding this clonotype: This may come from a read error, since a much larger clone is one base off. This CDR3 is CAGSIIGTANTEAFF. The CDR3 DNA reads TGTGCCGGTAGTATAATAGGGACAGCAAACACTGAAGCTTTCTTT. This rearrangement joins TRBV19 to TRBJ1-1; the match to TRBD1 covers 7 bases. Germline CDR1 is LNHDA and CDR2 is SQIVND (reference sequence). The CDR3 is 15 amino acids.

This chain joins TRBV12-3 or TRBV12-4 and TRBJ1-2, with unresolved D. The CDR3 spans 17 residues. V lost 3 bases to trimming and J lost 4 bases, with 21 bases between them. CDR3 amino acids: CASSLQLGFRKTYGYTF. Written as DNA, the CDR3 is TGTGCCAGCAGTTTGCAGCTCGGCTTCCGAAAGACCTATGGCTACACCTTC.